This T cell receptor (beta chain) was retrieved from a study of cytomegalovirus exposure and HLA in healthy donors. General study points: On later analysis, the bulk of CMV-associated TCR beta chains appeared to be HLA-restricted.

A note on this clone: Antigen unknown.

V lost 5 bases, J lost 0 bases, and 16 bases lay in between. CDR1 and CDR2 (germline): LNHDA, SQIVND (reference sequence). The CDR3 totals 16 residues. Vbeta (60) and Jbeta (13) primers were used in the PCR. Clones were sequenced by immunoSEQ multiplex PCR, and TCRdb holds only the in-frame ones, with some missing. The top ten hold about 6.3% of the sample, which has 160,000 or so clones, roughly 80% seen once. This sequence originates from a male donor in good health and CMV-seropositive. Material: PBMCs. The rearrangement uses TRBV19 and TRBJ1-1, with D perhaps TRBD1 (5 bases). The CDR3 DNA reads as TGTGCCAGTAGTGTACTCCCTCGGGGGATGAACACTGAAGCTTTCTTT. Its translation: CASSVLPRGMNTEAFF.